This entry features one T cell receptor beta chain sequence. Its antigen is as yet unknown. This sample was taken from a study of cytomegalovirus exposure and HLA in healthy donors. Study-wide findings and caveats: Reportedly, TCR beta sequences accurately predicted HLA-A and HLA-B alleles in most subjects. Indistinguishable V segments, including TRBV6-2 and TRBV6-3, were excluded.

Germline CDR1 is KGHSY and CDR2 is FQNENV. CDR3 length: 13 amino acids. Trimming removed 3 bases from V and 0 bases from J, with 5 bases in between. Vbeta (60) and Jbeta (13) primers were used in the PCR. Produced via immunoSEQ multiplex PCR; TCRdb's table is partial and in-frame only. This sample contains some 56,000 clones. The J gene is TRBJ1-1, the V gene TRBV16; D gene unclear. This sequence was found in a woman aged 25-40 years in good health and CMV-seropositive. Sequencing was carried out using PBMCs. CDR3 nucleotide sequence: TGTGCCAGCAGCCAGACACTGAACACTGAAGCTTTCTTT. Protein: CASSQTLNTEAFF.